Below are 28 T cell receptor beta chains sequenced from a single sample in a study of PD-1 blockade in classical Hodgkin lymphoma. This table comes from immunoSEQ multiplex PCR, and its TCRdb copy is limited to in-frame clones, with some not included. The sample shows some 13,000 clones, 85% to 90% of them seen only once. No patient escaped relapse after autologous stem cell transplantation, and brentuximab vedotin exposure varied. Sequences were derived from peripheral blood mononuclear cells (PBMCs), sampled at baseline. Receptor source: a human donor with classical Hodgkin lymphoma.

The chain recombines TRBV5-6 with TRBJ2-7, with D possibly matching TRBD2 (7 bases). The germline gives CDR1 SGHDT, CDR2 YYEEEE. With 4 bases removed from V and 5 bases from J, the gap between germline ends came to 19 bases. This CDR3 is 15 amino acids long. CDR3 in amino acids: CASSPKRGGVHEQYF. CDR3 DNA: TGTGCCAGCAGCCCGAAACGAGGGGGGGTCCACGAGCAGTACTTC.

The rearrangement links TRBV6-5 to TRBJ1-4; D ambiguous. The germline V gene has CDR1 MNHEY and CDR2 SVGAGI. This CDR3 has 14 residues. V lost 0 bases, J lost 5 bases, and 7 bases lay in between. The CDR3 coding sequence is TGTGCCAGCAGTTACTCCCGAGGGAATGAAAAACTGTTTTTT. Its translation is CASSYSRGNEKLFF.

J is TRBJ2-5 and V is TRBV15; the D gene is possibly TRBD1 (5 bases). V was shortened by 0 bases and J by 6 bases, with 11 bases between the two germline ends. The CDR3 is 14 residues long. In germline, CDR1 is LNHNV, CDR2 YYDKDF (reference sequence). CDR3 in DNA: TGTGCCACCAGCAGAGACCGGCAGGGCCAGACCCAGTACTTC. Its translation is CATSRDRQGQTQYF.

The CDR3 nucleotides are TGTGCCAGTAGTTACCGGGACAGAGCCGGGGAGCTGTTTTTT. Protein product: CASSYRDRAGELFF. The chain carries TRBV19 and TRBJ2-2, with 7 bases that match TRBD1. Per germline, CDR1 LNHDA and CDR2 SQIVND (reference sequence). V trimming: 5 bases; J trimming: 6 bases; junction bases outside the gene matches: 6. This CDR3 is 14 amino acids long.

This chain joins TRBV5-6 and TRBJ2-3; D not certain. Deletions cut 1 base from V and 3 bases from J, with 0 bases between. Germline V lookup: CDR1 SGHDT, CDR2 YYEEEE. The CDR3 is 11 amino acids. The CDR3 DNA reads TGTGCCAGCAGCTTGACAGATACGCAGTATTTT. Its translation is CASSLTDTQYF.

The chain employs TRBV6-5 and TRBJ2-5, with 7 bases that match TRBD2. Per germline, CDR1 MNHEY and CDR2 SVGAGI. The CDR3 consists of 15 residues. With V trimmed by 4 bases and J by 4 bases, 9 bases remained unmatched. CDR3 coding DNA: TGTGCCAGCAGTTGGCGGGGCGGGAGTGGAGAGACCCAGTACTTC. It is translated as CASSWRGGSGETQYF.

The chain uses TRBV18 and TRBJ2-2, with 8 bases lining up with TRBD2. The length of the CDR3 is 16 residues. The ends lost 3 bases at V and 4 bases at J; junction bases unmatched: 7. Per the germline V gene, CDR1 is KGHSH and CDR2 is LQKENI. The CDR3 nucleotides are TGTGCCAGCTCACCTCTGCGGGAGGTGACCACCGGGGAGCTGTTTTTT. This translates into CASSPLREVTTGELFF.

V gene TRBV19 combines with J gene TRBJ1-5, with 9 bases aligning to TRBD1. Germline V gives CDR1 LNHDA, CDR2 SQIVND (reference sequence). There are 15 residues in the CDR3. J was trimmed by 7 bases and V by 3 bases; bases with no gene match: 7. The CDR3 DNA follows: TGTGCCAGTAGTATGAGGACAGGGGTAAGCCAGCCCCAGCATTTT. Amino acid sequence: CASSMRTGVSQPQHF.

This rearrangement joins TRBV25-1 to TRBJ2-6; unclear D gene. The CDR3 spans 13 residues. Germline CDR1 is MGHDK and CDR2 is SYGVNS. V dropped 6 bases and J dropped 0 bases, with 3 bases sitting between them. This CDR3 reads CASRSSGANVLTF. The CDR3 coding sequence is TGTGCCAGCAGAAGCTCTGGGGCCAACGTCCTGACTTTC.

The chain has TRBV10-1 and TRBJ2-2; D is undetermined. Germline V gene lookup returns CDR1 WNHNN and CDR2 SYGVQD (reference sequence). V lost 7 bases, J lost 2 bases, and 11 bases lay in between. The CDR3 is 14 amino acids. CDR3 residues: CASKPDFNTGELFF. In DNA, the CDR3 is TGCGCCAGCAAACCAGACTTTAACACCGGGGAGCTGTTTTTT.

J is TRBJ2-1 and V is TRBV18, with a possible D match to TRBD2 (5 bases). From germline, CDR1 is KGHSH and CDR2 LQKENI. CDR3 length: 13 amino acids. The V end was cut by 8 bases, the J end by 6 bases, with 14 bases between. The CDR3 is CASATAEANEQFF. Written as DNA, the CDR3 is TGTGCCAGCGCGACCGCGGAGGCCAATGAGCAGTTCTTC. Combining the CDR3 with reference TRBV18 and TRBJ2-1 gives the whole variable domain NAGVMQNPRHLVRRRGQEARLRCSPMKGHSHVYWYRQLPEEGLKFMVYLQKENIIDESGMPKERFSAEFPKEGPSILRIQQVVRGDSAAYFCASATAEANEQFFGPGTRLTVL.

This chain uses TRBV18 with TRBJ2-1, with unresolved D. Trimming shortened V by 2 bases and J by 7 bases, and 18 bases separated the two germline ends. This CDR3 comprises 16 residues. CDR1 and CDR2 from the germline V gene are KGHSH and LQKENI. The CDR3: CASSPVAGPPLNEQFF. CDR3 nucleotides: TGTGCCAGCTCACCAGTCGCAGGCCCTCCCTTAAATGAGCAGTTCTTC.

The chain joins TRBV7-3 to TRBJ2-1; 9 bases fit TRBD1. Germline CDR1 and CDR2: SGHTA and FQGTGA. Losses at the gene ends were 5 bases for V and 6 bases for J; bases not matched to a gene: 8. The CDR3 has 15 residues. The CDR3 DNA sequence: TGTGCCAGCAGCCCGGACAGGGGTAATGTCAATGAGCAGTTCTTC. It codes for CASSPDRGNVNEQFF.

The rearrangement uses TRBV7-9 and TRBJ1-6, with a tentative D call TRBD1 (6 bases). Germline assignment: CDR1 SEHNR and CDR2 FQNEAQ (reference sequence). The germline V and J ends were trimmed by 1 base and 16 bases, with 14 bases remaining between them. This CDR3 contains 13 residues. The CDR3 sequence: CASSLVGRGSLHF. As DNA, the CDR3 is TGTGCCAGCAGCTTAGTGGGCAGGGGATCTCTCCACTTT.

The genes are TRBV29-1 and TRBJ2-3, with TRBD2 as a possible D gene (5 bases). CDR3 length equals 14 residues. Germline CDR1 reads SQVTM; CDR2 reads ANQGSEA. Deletions cut 4 bases from V and 6 bases from J, with 17 bases between. In DNA, the CDR3 is TGCAGCGTTGTAATACTAGTTGGGGTGGATACGCAGTATTTT. It yields the protein CSVVILVGVDTQYF.

The chain is built from TRBV28 and TRBJ2-2, with D possibly called TRBD1 or TRBD2 (5 bases each). The CDR3 runs 15 residues. V was pared by 7 bases and J by 7 bases, with 19 bases between. Per the germline V gene, CDR1 is MDHEN and CDR2 is SYDVKM. CDR3 amino acids: CASTTPGLLGGELFF. CDR3 in DNA: TGTGCCAGCACCACCCCGGGGCTGCTGGGCGGGGAGCTGTTTTTT.

This sequence joins TRBV9 and TRBJ2-5, with unresolved D. The CDR3 is 13 amino acids. The ends were cut back, 0 bases at V and 7 bases at J, with 10 bases in the middle. Germline CDR1 SGDLS, CDR2 YYNGEE. CDR3 loop: CASSVEVVGTQYF. The CDR3 nucleotides read TGTGCCAGCAGCGTAGAAGTAGTTGGGACCCAGTACTTC. Combining the CDR3 with reference TRBV9 and TRBJ2-5 gives the whole variable domain DSGVTQTPKHLITATGQRVTLRCSPRSGDLSVYWYQQSLDQGLQFLIQYYNGEERAKGNILERFSAQQFPDLHSELNLSSLELGDSALYFCASSVEVVGTQYFGPGTRLLVL.

The chain has TRBV28 and TRBJ2-1; D remains unclear. Germline-derived CDR1 and CDR2 are MDHEN and SYDVKM. V was clipped by 5 bases and J by 15 bases, with 14 bases between them. The CDR3 covers 11 residues. CDR3 nucleotide sequence: TGTGCCAGCAGTGGTGAAGACTTAAGGTTCTTC. Translation gives CASSGEDLRFF.

The CDR3 protein is CASFGGGSGNTIYF. CDR3 coding DNA: TGTGCCAGCTTTGGGGGGGGGTCTGGAAACACCATATATTTT. The chain couples TRBV2 to TRBJ1-3; a weak D match, TRBD1 (5 bases). CDR3 length: 14 residues. Trimming removed 8 bases from V and 1 base from J, with 12 bases in between. Germline V gene data show CDR1 as SNHLY and CDR2 as FYNNEI.

V gene TRBV27 combines with J gene TRBJ1-1; D is perhaps TRBD1 (5 bases). The CDR3 consists of 13 residues. V gave up 3 bases and J gave up 3 bases, with 8 bases separating them. From germline, CDR1 is MNHEY and CDR2 SMNVEV (reference sequence). The CDR3 protein is CASSFGGYTEAFF. As DNA, the CDR3 is TGTGCCAGCAGTTTTGGGGGGTACACTGAAGCTTTCTTT.

The rearrangement joins TRBV15 to TRBJ1-4; 11 nucleotides agree with TRBD1. Germline loops: CDR1 LNHNV, CDR2 YYDKDF (reference sequence). Trimming at V came to 2 bases and at J to 7 bases, leaving 6 bases not matched to a gene. CDR3 length equals 16 residues. The CDR3 region is CATSRPPGQGGEKLFF. CDR3 DNA: TGTGCCACCAGCAGACCCCCGGGACAGGGGGGTGAAAAACTGTTTTTT. Complete variable domain (other parts from reference TRBV15 and TRBJ1-4): DAMVIQNPRYQVTQFGKPVTLSCSQTLNHNVMYWYQQKSSQAPKLLFHYYDKDFNNEADTPDNFQSRRPNTSFCFLDIRSPGLGDTAMYLCATSRPPGQGGEKLFFGSGTQLSVL.

The chain couples TRBV15 to TRBJ2-7, with D perhaps matching TRBD1 or TRBD2 (5 bases each). Germline V gene data show CDR1 as LNHNV and CDR2 as YYDKDF (reference sequence). The CDR3 covers 17 residues. Between the trimmed V and J ends, which lost 4 bases and 0 bases, there was a span of 19 bases. CDR3 loop: CATSTWPRDGSSYEQYF. The CDR3 nucleotides read TGTGCCACCAGCACTTGGCCCCGGGACGGCAGCTCCTACGAGCAGTACTTC.

This rearrangement joins TRBV2 to TRBJ2-1; the D is unclear. The germline CDR1 and CDR2 sequences are SNHLY and FYNNEI. V was pared by 4 bases and J by 8 bases, with 12 bases between. This CDR3 spans 13 amino acids. CDR3 protein: CASSVKVSHEQFF. CDR3 DNA: TGTGCCAGCAGTGTAAAAGTTTCGCATGAGCAGTTCTTC. The full variable domain, in which reference TRBV2 and TRBJ2-1 provide the parts outside the CDR3, is EPEVTQTPSHQVTQMGQEVILRCVPISNHLYFYWYRQILGQKVEFLVSFYNNEISEKSEIFDDQFSVERPDGSNFTLKIRSTKLEDSAMYFCASSVKVSHEQFFGPGTRLTVL.

The chain uses TRBV25-1 and TRBJ1-5; the D gene is possibly TRBD1 (6 bases). Germline V gene sequence: CDR1 MGHDK, CDR2 SYGVNS. The V gene lost 5 bases and the J gene lost 5 bases, with 16 bases spanning the gap. CDR3 length: 15 amino acids. Here the CDR3 DNA reads TGTGCCAGCAGTTCGGACAGTCTGGGAGATCAGCCCCAGCATTTT. Protein product: CASSSDSLGDQPQHF.

Concerning this clone itself: Other nucleotide sequences in the sample specify the same CDR3. The chain links TRBV12-5 to TRBJ2-3; no reliable D call. The V gene lost 1 base and the J gene lost 0 bases, with 8 bases spanning the gap. Germline assignment: CDR1 LGHNT and CDR2 FRNRAP. This CDR3 region has 15 residues. The CDR3: CASGLDLGSTDTQYF. The CDR3 DNA is TGTGCTAGTGGTTTGGACTTGGGGAGCACAGATACGCAGTATTTT.

The chain has TRBV18 and TRBJ1-3; 7 bases fit TRBD1. The CDR3 extends over 14 amino acids. CDR1 is KGHSH and CDR2 is LQKENI in the germline V gene. The V gene end was trimmed by 2 bases and the J gene end by 2 bases; junction bases not matched to a gene: 0. The CDR3 nucleotides read TGTGCCAGCTCACCAAGGGGGCCTGGAAACACCATATATTTT. This encodes CASSPRGPGNTIYF.

The chain recombines TRBV10-1 with TRBJ2-3; 14 positions agree with TRBD2. CDR1 is WNHNN, CDR2 SYGVQD, per germline (reference sequence). The CDR3 has 14 residues. Trimming took 4 bases from V and 8 from J; bases not matched to a gene: 2. CDR3 DNA: TGCGCCAGCAGTGGAGGACTAGCGGGAGGTACGCAGTATTTT. Encoded protein: CASSGGLAGGTQYF.

The J gene is TRBJ1-4, the V gene TRBV2; weak D call: TRBD1 (5 bases). Looked up from germline, CDR1 is SNHLY and CDR2 is FYNNEI. This CDR3 is built from 15 residues. Trimming stripped 3 bases from V and 4 bases from J, with 12 bases between. The CDR3 DNA reads TGTGCCAGCAGTGATTCGGGGCGCCATAATGAAAAACTGTTTTTT. Translating it yields CASSDSGRHNEKLFF.